Following are 22 T cell receptor beta chains from one sample sequenced in a study of cytomegalovirus exposure and HLA in healthy donors. It was with 60 Vbeta and 13 Jbeta primers that the PCR ran. Clones were sequenced by immunoSEQ multiplex PCR, and TCRdb holds only the in-frame ones, with some missing. The sample shows over 120,000 clones, about 75% of them seen only once. Sequencing was carried out using PBMCs. The receptor source for this set is a man aged 25 to 40 in good health and CMV-seronegative.

This chain links TRBV6-1 with TRBJ1-1, with D possibly being TRBD1 (6 bases). This CDR3 spans 16 amino acids. Trimming shortened V by 0 bases and J by 1 base, and 12 bases separated the two germline ends. CDR1 and CDR2 from the germline V gene are MNHNS and SASEGT. CDR3 sequence reads: CASSEAITGRNTEAFF. The CDR3, as DNA: TGTGCCAGCAGTGAAGCGATTACAGGGCGGAACACTGAAGCTTTCTTT.

This clone was seen only a few times. Other DNA sequences of this sample code for an identical CDR3. The genes are TRBV19 and TRBJ1-5; 10 bases fit TRBD1. V shed 3 bases, J shed 2 bases, and the junction held 1 base outside the gene matches. In germline, CDR1 is LNHDA, CDR2 SQIVND (reference sequence). The CDR3 is 15 amino acids. The CDR3 here is CASSIGTGGNQPQHF. Written as DNA, the CDR3 is TGTGCCAGTAGTATCGGGACAGGGGGCAATCAGCCCCAGCATTTT.

The chain has TRBV5-1 and TRBJ2-1; D may be TRBD2 (5 bases). This CDR3 contains 13 residues. CDR1 SGHRS and CDR2 YFSETQ come from the germline V gene. Trimming shortened V by 3 bases and J by 5 bases, and 9 bases separated the two germline ends. CDR3 in DNA: TGCGCCAGCAGCTACGGGATTGACAATGAGCAGTTCTTC. Translated, it gives CASSYGIDNEQFF.

This clone was picked up one time. This chain links TRBV5-1 with TRBJ2-7, with D perhaps matching TRBD2 (6 bases). The germline V gene encodes CDR1 SGHRS and CDR2 YFSETQ. Trimming stripped 4 bases from V and 1 base from J, with 12 bases between. The CDR3 loop spans 14 amino acids. The CDR3 bases are TGCGCCAGCAGCGGGGGGACGGCATCCTACGAGCAGTACTTC. Translation: CASSGGTASYEQYF.

A single count supports this clone. V usage is TRBV9 and J usage is TRBJ1-4; 7 bases align to TRBD1. The CDR3 is made up of 16 amino acids. J gave up 0 bases and V 0 bases, and 2 bases lay outside the gene matches. Germline lookup yields CDR1 SGDLS and CDR2 YYNGEE. CDR3 loop: CASSVGGGATNEKLFF. The CDR3 DNA follows: TGTGCCAGCAGCGTAGGAGGGGGCGCAACTAATGAAAAACTGTTTTTT.

The chain has TRBV30 and TRBJ1-4; no reliable D call. The CDR3 is 14 residues long. Trimming stripped 0 bases from V and 7 bases from J, with 12 bases between. Germline CDR1 and CDR2: GTSNPN and SVGIG (reference sequence). CDR3 in amino acids: CAWSVTPESEKLFF. CDR3 DNA sequence: TGTGCCTGGAGTGTTACCCCTGAGAGTGAAAAACTGTTTTTT.

In the case of this clone: A read error may account for a junction end that differs from germline. The chain recombines TRBV5-4 with TRBJ2-1; TRBD2 matches 11 bases. Germline-derived CDR1 and CDR2 are SGHNT and YYREEE (reference sequence). The CDR3 sequence is 16 residues long. The CDR3 nucleotides read TGCGCCAGCAGCCAAGAGGGGGCTAGCGGGAGGAATGAGCAGTTCTTC. Its translation: CASSQEGASGRNEQFF.

V usage is TRBV27 and J usage is TRBJ2-6; maybe TRBD2 (5 bases). The CDR3 runs to 16 residues. The germline gives CDR1 MNHEY, CDR2 SMNVEV (reference sequence). Trimming took 5 bases from V and 6 from J, leaving 17 bases between them. The CDR3 loop reads CASSQQLRGKANVLTF. Here the CDR3 DNA reads TGTGCCAGCAGTCAACAACTTCGGGGAAAGGCCAACGTCCTGACTTTC.

The sample holds a few counts of this clone. The chain links TRBV27 to TRBJ2-7; TRBD2 matches at 11 bases. The junction had 7 bases not matched to a gene; V was cut back by 5 bases and J by 4 bases. Germline-derived CDR1 and CDR2 are MNHEY and SMNVEV (reference sequence). The CDR3 sequence is 15 residues long. The CDR3 region is CASSTTTSGGYEQYF. CDR3 DNA sequence: TGTGCCAGCAGTACCACCACTAGCGGGGGTTACGAGCAGTACTTC.

The rearrangement uses TRBV28 and TRBJ1-5, with a weak D call TRBD1 (6 bases). Trimming took 4 bases from V and 2 from J, leaving 12 bases between them. This CDR3 has 15 residues. Germline V lookup: CDR1 MDHEN, CDR2 SYDVKM. In nucleotides, the CDR3 is TGTGCCAGCAGTTCCCCAGGGGCGCGCAATCAGCCCCAGCATTTT. This translates into CASSSPGARNQPQHF. The full variable domain, completed using reference TRBV28 and TRBJ1-5, is DVKVTQSSRYLVKRTGEKVFLECVQDMDHENMFWYRQDPGLGLRLIYFSYDVKMKEKGDIPEGYSVSREKKERFSLILESASTNQTSMYLCASSSPGARNQPQHFGDGTRLSIL.

The chain employs TRBV28 and TRBJ1-2; 10 nucleotides agree with TRBD1. The J segment lost 4 bases and the V segment lost 6 bases, leaving 5 bases of the junction unmatched. Germline lookup yields CDR1 MDHEN and CDR2 SYDVKM. The CDR3 is made up of 14 amino acids. DNA for the CDR3: TGTGCCAGCAGGCCGACAGGGGGCAGCTATGGCTACACCTTC. Residues: CASRPTGGSYGYTF.

The V and J genes are TRBV4-1 and TRBJ2-2, with a weak D call TRBD2 (6 bases). Germline V CDR1 and CDR2: MGHRA, YSYEKL. The V end lost 0 bases, the J end lost 4 bases, and 9 bases lay between the germline ends. The CDR3 has 15 residues. The CDR3 coding sequence is TGCGCCAGCAGCCAAGATTACGGGGGCACCGGGGAGCTGTTTTTT. It specifies CASSQDYGGTGELFF.

The CDR3 DNA sequence: TGCGCCAGCAGGATTACAGATACCTACGAGCAGTACTTC. Its protein product is CASRITDTYEQYF. The chain is built from TRBV5-1 and TRBJ2-7, with D unresolved. The CDR3 runs 13 residues. Per the germline V gene, CDR1 is SGHRS and CDR2 is YFSETQ. V lost 5 bases and J 2 bases, leaving 11 bases between the germline ends.

This rearrangement joins TRBV13 to TRBJ2-5; 7 nucleotides line up with TRBD1. TRBJ2-7 matches the DNA end more closely, so the J call is doubtful. Germline V gene data show CDR1 as PRHDT and CDR2 as FYEKMQ (reference sequence). This CDR3 contains 15 residues. In nucleotides, the CDR3 is TGTGCCAGCAGCTCCTATAGGGACAGCTCCTACGAGCAGTACTTC. Translated: CASSSYRDSSYEQYF.

V gene TRBV14 combines with J gene TRBJ2-7; D is undetermined. This CDR3 comprises 14 residues. Trimming took 1 base from V and 3 from J, leaving 10 bases between them. Germline values: CDR1 SGHDN, CDR2 FVKESK. The CDR3 nucleotides read TGTGCCAGCAGCCAAGTTTGGCAGATCTACGAGCAGTACTTC. It translates to CASSQVWQIYEQYF. The variable domain in full, with the rest retrieved from reference TRBV14 and TRBJ2-7, is EAGVTQFPSHSVIEKGQTVTLRCDPISGHDNLYWYRRVMGKEIKFLLHFVKESKQDESGMPNNRFLAERTGGTYSTLKVQPAELEDSGVYFCASSQVWQIYEQYFGPGTRLTVT.

The genes are TRBV30 and TRBJ2-7, with a tentative D call TRBD1 (6 bases). V was pared by 3 bases and J by 6 bases, with 18 bases between. The CDR3 sequence is 14 residues long. Germline CDR1 is GTSNPN and CDR2 is SVGIG (reference sequence). CDR3 sequence: CAWRAGTSRGEQYF. DNA for the CDR3: TGTGCCTGGAGAGCCGGGACCTCCAGGGGCGAGCAGTACTTC.

V gene TRBV28 combines with J gene TRBJ1-5; no clear D. Trimming removed 2 bases from V and 1 base from J, with 3 bases in between. The CDR3 spans 13 residues. Per the germline V gene, CDR1 is MDHEN and CDR2 is SYDVKM. The DNA for the CDR3 is TGTGCCAGCAGTTTAATAAGCAATCAGCCCCAGCATTTT. It is translated as CASSLISNQPQHF.

CDR3 sequence reads: CASSQEFPGPGNTIYF. DNA of the CDR3: TGTGCCAGCAGCCAAGAATTCCCAGGGCCTGGAAACACCATATATTTT. The rearrangement uses TRBV14 and TRBJ1-3, with D possibly being TRBD1 (5 bases). V lost 0 bases, J lost 2 bases, and 11 bases lay in between. CDR1 is SGHDN, CDR2 FVKESK, per germline. CDR3 length: 16 residues.

CDR3 sequence (DNA): TGTGCCAGCAGCTTAGCGCTTACGTCGGGCTACAATGAGCAGTTCTTC. Its protein is CASSLALTSGYNEQFF. The V gene is TRBV7-9, the J gene TRBJ2-1; no clear D gene. Germline V gene sequence: CDR1 SEHNR, CDR2 FQNEAQ (reference sequence). This CDR3 is built from 16 residues. The ends were cut back, 0 bases at V and 3 bases at J, with 12 bases in the middle.

CDR3 sequence reads: CASNLPSDINSNQPQHF. The CDR3 DNA is TGTGCCAGCAACCTCCCCTCCGACATCAATAGCAATCAGCCCCAGCATTTT. The chain combines TRBV28 with TRBJ1-5; D ambiguous. The CDR3 has 17 amino acids. Germline V gene data show CDR1 as MDHEN and CDR2 as SYDVKM. The V and J ends lost 7 bases and 0 bases respectively, with 19 bases between them.

V usage is TRBV19 and J usage is TRBJ2-1; TRBD2 matches at 9 bases. Germline values: CDR1 LNHDA, CDR2 SQIVND (reference sequence). CDR3 length: 15 amino acids. Trimming at V came to 5 bases and at J to 8 bases, leaving 10 bases not matched to a gene. The CDR3 reads CASSPRGTSIDEQFF. The CDR3 coding sequence is TGTGCCAGTAGTCCCCGCGGGACTAGCATTGATGAGCAGTTCTTC.

This clone was recorded once. CDR3 sequence reads: CASSPGPTGGAVV. The CDR3, as DNA: TGTGCCAGCAGCCCTGGCCCGACAGGGGGCGCGGTGGTC. The chain joins TRBV5-5 to TRBJ2-7; 10 bases agree with TRBD1. Germline-derived CDR1 and CDR2 are SGHKS and YYEKEE (reference sequence). The CDR3 has 13 residues.